These T cell receptor beta chains were read from a single sample in a study of blood T cell repertoires in COVID-19. Only in-frame clones appear in the TCRdb table, and some are missing; sequencing was by immunoSEQ multiplex PCR. The sample contains about 190,000 clones, 88% of which appear only once. Material for sequencing was peripheral blood. The receptors stem from a middle-aged man with active or convalescent COVID-19. Both conserved end residues are part of each CDR3. The order of the fields is V gene, clone size, J gene, D gene, CDR3 DNA, CDR3 protein. D genes are given only for firm matches. Size is omitted from some rows. Given values are once, few, many or a class for expanded clones.

v_call: TRBV27; clone_size: -; j_call: TRBJ1-5; d_call: TRBD1; cdr3_nt: TGTGCCAGCAGTTTCTTAGGGCAGGGGGAGCTAAGCAATCAGCCCCAGCATTTT; cdr3_aa: CASSFLGQGELSNQPQHF
v_call: TRBV28; clone_size: once; j_call: TRBJ1-4; d_call: -; cdr3_nt: TGTGCCAGCAGAAAACCACAGGGTAATGAAAAACTGTTTTTT; cdr3_aa: CASRKPQGNEKLFF
v_call: TRBV12-3/TRBV12-4; clone_size: few; j_call: TRBJ2-7; d_call: TRBD1; cdr3_nt: TGTGCCAGCAGTTTGCAGGGGGTAGAGGAGCAGTACTTC; cdr3_aa: CASSLQGVEEQYF
v_call: TRBV4-1; clone_size: -; j_call: TRBJ2-2; d_call: TRBD1; cdr3_nt: TGCGCCAGCAGCCAATCGGACAGGGAGTCCGGGGAGCTGTTTTTT; cdr3_aa: CASSQSDRESGELFF
v_call: TRBV29-1; clone_size: -; j_call: TRBJ2-7; d_call: -; cdr3_nt: TGCAGCGTTGAAGCCGGGGTCGACGAGCAGTACTTC; cdr3_aa: CSVEAGVDEQYF
v_call: TRBV9; clone_size: few; j_call: TRBJ1-2; d_call: -; cdr3_nt: TGTGCCAGCAGCGACAGGTATGGCTACACCTTC; cdr3_aa: CASSDRYGYTF
v_call: TRBV2; clone_size: -; j_call: TRBJ1-1; d_call: TRBD1; cdr3_nt: TGTGCCAGCAGCCCAGGGGGGACTGAAGCTTTCTTT; cdr3_aa: CASSPGGTEAFF
v_call: TRBV2; clone_size: -; j_call: TRBJ2-2; d_call: -; cdr3_nt: TGTGCCAGCACGGGATTTGGGACCGGGGAGCTGTTTTTT; cdr3_aa: CASTGFGTGELFF
v_call: TRBV28; clone_size: once; j_call: TRBJ1-5; d_call: TRBD1; cdr3_nt: TGTGCCAGCAGTTACTCACCGACAGGGGGTGTTAGTAGCAATCAGCCCCAGCATTTT; cdr3_aa: CASSYSPTGGVSSNQPQHF
v_call: TRBV5-1; clone_size: -; j_call: TRBJ1-1; d_call: TRBD1; cdr3_nt: TGCGCCAGCAGCTCGAGAACCGGGACAGGGGGCAGGACTGAAGCTTTCTTT; cdr3_aa: CASSSRTGTGGRTEAFF
v_call: TRBV6-4; clone_size: -; j_call: TRBJ2-3; d_call: TRBD2; cdr3_nt: TGTGCCAGCAGTGATCAAACTAGCGGGTCCACAGATACGCAGTATTTT; cdr3_aa: CASSDQTSGSTDTQYF
v_call: TRBV6-5; clone_size: -; j_call: TRBJ1-2; d_call: -; cdr3_nt: TGTGCCAGCAGCGACAGACTCCCCTATGGCTACACCTTC; cdr3_aa: CASSDRLPYGYTF
v_call: TRBV28; clone_size: -; j_call: TRBJ1-1; d_call: -; cdr3_nt: TGTGCCAGCACCACCAGGCAGGCTAAAGCTTTCTTT; cdr3_aa: CASTTRQAKAFF
v_call: TRBV18; clone_size: -; j_call: TRBJ1-5; d_call: TRBD1; cdr3_nt: TGTGCCAGCTCACCACTAGGACAGGCGCCCCAGCATTTT; cdr3_aa: CASSPLGQAPQHF
v_call: TRBV7-9; clone_size: -; j_call: TRBJ1-5; d_call: TRBD1; cdr3_nt: TGTGCCAGCAGCCCGGACAGGGTTGGCAATCAGCCCCAGCATTTT; cdr3_aa: CASSPDRVGNQPQHF
v_call: TRBV6-5; clone_size: -; j_call: TRBJ1-3; d_call: -; cdr3_nt: TGTGCCAGCAGGCGGTCCAGCTCTGGAAACACCATATATTTT; cdr3_aa: CASRRSSSGNTIYF
v_call: TRBV28; clone_size: -; j_call: TRBJ2-1; d_call: -; cdr3_nt: TGTGCCAGCAGTTTGGCGGGGCTCCTGGGGAATGAGCAGTTCTTC; cdr3_aa: CASSLAGLLGNEQFF
v_call: TRBV7-9; clone_size: -; j_call: TRBJ2-3; d_call: -; cdr3_nt: TGTGCCAGCAGCCGAGTGCCACAGATAGCGGATACGCAGTATTTT; cdr3_aa: CASSRVPQIADTQYF
v_call: TRBV7-2; clone_size: -; j_call: TRBJ2-1; d_call: TRBD2; cdr3_nt: TGTGCCAGCAGCTTAGTCCTAGCGGGGGACAATGAGCAGTTCTTC; cdr3_aa: CASSLVLAGDNEQFF
v_call: TRBV12-3/TRBV12-4; clone_size: -; j_call: TRBJ1-1; d_call: -; cdr3_nt: TGTGCCAGCAGCGCGGTTACGAACACTGAAGCTTTCTTT; cdr3_aa: CASSAVTNTEAFF
v_call: TRBV11-3; clone_size: -; j_call: TRBJ1-1; d_call: TRBD1; cdr3_nt: TGTGCCAGCAGCTTGGACAGGTCGGATTTCTTT; cdr3_aa: CASSLDRSDFF
v_call: TRBV5-6; clone_size: -; j_call: TRBJ1-3; d_call: -; cdr3_nt: TGTGCCAGCAGCTTGTCAGGACATCTAACCGGAAACACCATATATTTT; cdr3_aa: CASSLSGHLTGNTIYF
v_call: TRBV6-5; clone_size: -; j_call: TRBJ2-1; d_call: -; cdr3_nt: TGTGCCATCCAGGGGAGTTCAAATGAGCAGTTCTTC; cdr3_aa: CAIQGSSNEQFF
v_call: TRBV18; clone_size: -; j_call: TRBJ1-2; d_call: -; cdr3_nt: TGTGCCAGCTCACCGAGCGGACCGCAGAACTATGGCTACACCTTC; cdr3_aa: CASSPSGPQNYGYTF
v_call: TRBV9; clone_size: -; j_call: TRBJ2-3; d_call: -; cdr3_nt: TGTGCCAGCAGCGTTCTAGGACAACCTAGCACAGATACGCAGTATTTT; cdr3_aa: CASSVLGQPSTDTQYF
v_call: TRBV7-9; clone_size: -; j_call: TRBJ1-2; d_call: -; cdr3_nt: TGTGCCAGCAGCTTAGCGGGGAGGCATGGCTACACCTTC; cdr3_aa: CASSLAGRHGYTF
v_call: TRBV3-1/TRBV3-2; clone_size: -; j_call: TRBJ2-3; d_call: TRBD1; cdr3_nt: TGTGCCAGCAGCCGGGACAGGCTCACAGATACGCAGTATTTT; cdr3_aa: CASSRDRLTDTQYF
v_call: TRBV30; clone_size: -; j_call: TRBJ2-4; d_call: TRBD2; cdr3_nt: TGTGCCTGGAGTACCCCGGACTTTAGCGGGGTGGAGAAAAACATTCAGTACTTC; cdr3_aa: CAWSTPDFSGVEKNIQYF
v_call: TRBV6-1; clone_size: -; j_call: TRBJ1-3; d_call: TRBD1; cdr3_nt: TGTGCCAGCAGTGAAGCCGGACAGGGGATACACACCATATATTTT; cdr3_aa: CASSEAGQGIHTIYF
v_call: TRBV19; clone_size: -; j_call: TRBJ2-7; d_call: TRBD2; cdr3_nt: TGTGCCAGTAGCCCTGGGGGGGGCTACGAGCAGTACTTC; cdr3_aa: CASSPGGGYEQYF
v_call: TRBV18; clone_size: -; j_call: TRBJ2-5; d_call: -; cdr3_nt: TGTGCCAGCTCCGCCGGGCAGGGGCAGACCCAGTACTTC; cdr3_aa: CASSAGQGQTQYF
v_call: TRBV2; clone_size: -; j_call: TRBJ2-7; d_call: TRBD2; cdr3_nt: TGTGCCAGCAAGGCGGGGACTAGCGGAACCTACGAGCAGTACTTC; cdr3_aa: CASKAGTSGTYEQYF
v_call: TRBV7-9; clone_size: many; j_call: TRBJ1-1; d_call: TRBD1; cdr3_nt: TGTGCCAGCAGCGTCTCCGGGACAGGGAACACTGAAGCTTTCTTT; cdr3_aa: CASSVSGTGNTEAFF
v_call: TRBV3-1/TRBV3-2; clone_size: -; j_call: TRBJ2-1; d_call: -; cdr3_nt: TGTGCCAGCAGCCAAGTCGGCGGTGAGCAGTTCTTC; cdr3_aa: CASSQVGGEQFF
v_call: TRBV5-6; clone_size: -; j_call: TRBJ1-3; d_call: -; cdr3_nt: TGTGCCAGCAGCTTGCCCGGGTCAGGAAACACCATATATTTT; cdr3_aa: CASSLPGSGNTIYF
v_call: TRBV11-1; clone_size: -; j_call: TRBJ1-1; d_call: -; cdr3_nt: TGTGCCAGCAGCTTGGGAGAGAACACTGAAGCTTTCTTT; cdr3_aa: CASSLGENTEAFF
v_call: TRBV27; clone_size: -; j_call: TRBJ1-3; d_call: -; cdr3_nt: TGTGCCAGCAGCCAGGACCCAGGGCAAAATGGTGCTGGAAACACCATATATTTT; cdr3_aa: CASSQDPGQNGAGNTIYF
v_call: TRBV2; clone_size: -; j_call: TRBJ2-5; d_call: -; cdr3_nt: TGTGCCAGCGGCCCGGGCCCCCGGGGCCAAGAGACCCAGTACTTC; cdr3_aa: CASGPGPRGQETQYF
v_call: TRBV19; clone_size: -; j_call: TRBJ1-2; d_call: -; cdr3_nt: TGTGCCAGTAGCCCAGGGGTCGGTTTCTATGGCTACACCTTC; cdr3_aa: CASSPGVGFYGYTF
v_call: TRBV18; clone_size: -; j_call: TRBJ2-3; d_call: -; cdr3_nt: TGTGCCAGCTCACCACTGAGCAGCACAGATACGCAGTATTTT; cdr3_aa: CASSPLSSTDTQYF
v_call: TRBV7-3; clone_size: -; j_call: TRBJ1-4; d_call: TRBD1; cdr3_nt: TGTGCCAGCAGCGCCCACAGGGGGCTGAGTGAAAAACTGTTTTTT; cdr3_aa: CASSAHRGLSEKLFF
v_call: TRBV19; clone_size: -; j_call: TRBJ1-2; d_call: -; cdr3_nt: TGTGCCAGTAGCCCCTCGACAGATACTAACTATGGCTACACCTTC; cdr3_aa: CASSPSTDTNYGYTF
v_call: TRBV9; clone_size: -; j_call: TRBJ1-2; d_call: -; cdr3_nt: -; cdr3_aa: CASSVGAGTVYGYTF
v_call: TRBV7-8; clone_size: -; j_call: TRBJ1-1; d_call: -; cdr3_nt: TGTGCCAGCAGCCTGGCAGGGATTCCCAAAGTAGCTTTCTTT; cdr3_aa: CASSLAGIPKVAFF
v_call: TRBV27; clone_size: few; j_call: TRBJ2-7; d_call: TRBD1; cdr3_nt: TGTGCCAGCAGACGAGGACAGGGGACCTACGAGCAGTACTTC; cdr3_aa: CASRRGQGTYEQYF
v_call: TRBV27; clone_size: few; j_call: TRBJ1-1; d_call: -; cdr3_nt: TGTGCCAGCAGTTTAGGGGCCACCCCATTGCTGGCTGAAGCTTTCTTT; cdr3_aa: CASSLGATPLLAEAFF
v_call: TRBV11-2; clone_size: -; j_call: TRBJ2-1; d_call: -; cdr3_nt: TGTGCCAGCAGCCCCCAAGCGGTAGCCTACAATGAGCAGTTCTTC; cdr3_aa: CASSPQAVAYNEQFF
v_call: TRBV6-1; clone_size: many; j_call: TRBJ2-7; d_call: -; cdr3_nt: TGTGCCAGCAGTGAGTCCACCTACGAGCAGTACTTC; cdr3_aa: CASSESTYEQYF
v_call: TRBV5-1; clone_size: -; j_call: TRBJ1-2; d_call: -; cdr3_nt: TGCGCCAGCGGGGCAGGTGATGTGGGCTCTGGCTACACCTTC; cdr3_aa: CASGAGDVGSGYTF
v_call: TRBV19; clone_size: -; j_call: TRBJ1-1; d_call: TRBD1; cdr3_nt: TGTGCCAGTAGTCAAGGGACAGGGGGCTCGAACACTGAAGCTTTCTTT; cdr3_aa: CASSQGTGGSNTEAFF
v_call: TRBV4-1; clone_size: -; j_call: TRBJ2-3; d_call: -; cdr3_nt: TGCGCCAGCTCCTCGGGGCAGGGGATGATAGATACGCAGTATTTT; cdr3_aa: CASSSGQGMIDTQYF